Below, 7 T cell receptor beta chains from the same sample are listed, as sequenced in a study of CD8 T cells in Susac syndrome. An amount of RNA that ranged from about 0.45 to 1 ug was reverse transcribed with random hexamers. TCRdb called the immunoSEQ multiplex PCR reads again in MiXCR, with one record for every CDR3 protein. This sample has some 300,000 distinct CDR3 sequences, with approximately 89% found just once. Source material: CD8+ T cells from PBMCs. The receptors derive from a human donor with multiple sclerosis.

This clonotype showed up just once. The chain employs TRBV30 and TRBJ2-3; no firm D call. From germline, CDR1 is GTSNPN and CDR2 SVGIG (reference sequence). Trimming took 0 bases from V and 9 from J, leaving 19 bases between them. This CDR3 has 15 amino acids. CDR3 sequence: CAWSVRPEFLSTQYF. As DNA, the CDR3 is TGTGCCTGGAGTGTACGTCCCGAGTTCCTTTCGACGCAGTATTTT.

The chain employs TRBV28 and TRBJ2-5; D uncertain. In germline, CDR1 is MDHEN, CDR2 SYDVKM. The CDR3 spans 14 residues. Trimming stripped 6 bases from V and 1 base from J, with 12 bases between. CDR3 residues: CASSIRVGQETQYF. In nucleotides, the CDR3 is TGTGCCAGCAGCATACGGGTGGGCCAAGAGACCCAGTACTTC.

The rearrangement uses TRBV5-1 and TRBJ2-7; no clear D gene. The CDR3 extends over 14 amino acids. Trimming cost V 4 bases and J 0 bases, with 11 bases left between them. CDR1 is SGHRS and CDR2 is YFSETQ in the germline V gene. The CDR3 is CASSLEMASYEQYF. In DNA form, the CDR3 reads TGCGCCAGCAGCCTAGAAATGGCCTCCTACGAGCAGTACTTC.

The chain carries TRBV12-3 or TRBV12-4 and TRBJ2-2; the D gene is possibly TRBD1 (6 bases). The CDR3 is 12 residues long. Trimming removed 5 bases from V and 11 bases from J, with 12 bases in between. The CDR3, as DNA: TGTGCCAGCAGTAGGGGGATCGGAGAGCTGTTTTTT. Translated, it gives CASSRGIGELFF.

The rearrangement links TRBV2 to TRBJ1-2; 7 nucleotides match TRBD1. The CDR3 has 14 amino acids. V shed 6 bases and J 2 bases; nucleotides not matched to a gene: 6. Germline V CDR1 and CDR2: SNHLY, FYNNEI. CDR3 nucleotide sequence: TGTGCCAGCAGGACAGGGAGCGGGAACTATGGCTACACCTTC. This gives the protein CASRTGSGNYGYTF.

The genes are TRBV7-2 and TRBJ1-1, with no clear D. Between the trimmed V and J ends, which lost 1 base and 0 bases, there was a span of 9 bases. The CDR3 consists of 15 residues. Germline V gene sequence: CDR1 SGHTA, CDR2 FQGNSA. CDR3 in amino acids: CASSLETFVNTEAFF. CDR3 DNA sequence: TGTGCCAGCAGCTTAGAGACGTTCGTGAACACTGAAGCTTTCTTT.

V usage is TRBV28 and J usage is TRBJ2-3; 7 bases fit TRBD2. This CDR3 spans 15 amino acids. CDR1 MDHEN and CDR2 SYDVKM come from the germline V gene. V was pared by 3 bases and J by 6 bases, with 9 bases of the junction left unmatched. The CDR3 region is CASSFRDYPADTQYF. Written as DNA, the CDR3 is TGTGCCAGCAGTTTTCGGGACTACCCCGCGGATACGCAGTATTTT.